This is a list of T cell receptor beta chains from one sample in a study of identical twins. TCRdb re-derived calls from the 5' RACE reads in MiXCR, one entry per CDR3 protein. The table records 500,000 to 550,000 distinct CDR3 sequences, 20% to 25% of them present only once. In addition, the sample was reused for a study of yellow fever vaccine responses in identical twins.

Sequencing was done on a sample of CD4+ T cells sorted from blood. The receptors stem from a young woman in good health. Each CDR3 is given with its conserved first and last residue. D genes are given only for firm matches. Clone size, where shown, is once, few, many, or a class for clones that have expanded.

TRBJ1-4,few,TRBV12-3/TRBV12-4,.,TGTGCCAGCAGTTTACAGGGAATCGGCGAAAAACTGTTTTTT,CASSLQGIGEKLFF
TRBJ2-3,few,TRBV7-8,.,TGTGCCAGCAGCTTACAGGGGAACACAGATACGCAGTATTTT,CASSLQGNTDTQYF
TRBJ2-5,few,TRBV12-3/TRBV12-4,.,TGTGCCAGCAGTTTTTCGTACACCCAGTACTTC,CASSFSYTQYF
TRBJ2-7,.,TRBV5-1,TRBD2,TGCGCCAGCAGCGCCACTCTAGCGGGAGCTAATCGGGAGCAGTACTTC,CASSATLAGANREQYF
TRBJ2-7,few,TRBV12-3/TRBV12-4,TRBD2,TGTGCCAGCAGTCCCCACGCGGGAGGTAGGAACGAGCAGTACTTC,CASSPHAGGRNEQYF
TRBJ2-1,.,TRBV18,.,TGTGCCAGCTCACCCAACAGCTACAATGAGCAGTTCTTC,CASSPNSYNEQFF
TRBJ2-2,few,TRBV4-1,TRBD2,TGCGCCAGCAGCCAACGTAATCGGGCTAGCGGGAGACGGGCGAACACCGGGGAGCTGTTTTTT,CASSQRNRASGRRANTGELFF
TRBJ2-5,.,TRBV24-1,TRBD2,TGTGCCACCGCCGGAGGGGGACTAGCGGGGCGAGAGACCCAGTACTTC,CATAGGGLAGRETQYF
TRBJ1-1,.,TRBV7-6,.,TGTGCCAGCAGCTTAGCGCAAGGGGACAAAGCTTTCTTT,CASSLAQGDKAFF
TRBJ2-3,.,TRBV10-3,.,TGTGCCATCAGGGAGGCCGGAGATACGCAGTATTTT,CAIREAGDTQYF
TRBJ2-3,.,TRBV29-1,.,TGCAGCGTTGAAGGTGTGCGGGGAAGCACAGATACGCAGTATTTT,CSVEGVRGSTDTQYF
TRBJ1-2,.,TRBV29-1,.,TGCAGCGTTGAGATCGGCGGCGGAAAGAACACCTTC,CSVEIGGGKNTF
TRBJ2-3,few,TRBV5-1,.,TGCGCCAGCAGCTTAGGTGAAGCGGATACGCAGTATTTT,CASSLGEADTQYF
TRBJ2-2,.,TRBV11-2,.,TGTGCCAGCAGCCCGAGCGGAGCCGTATACCGGGAGCTGTTTTTT,CASSPSGAVYRELFF
TRBJ2-1,few,TRBV20-1,.,TGCAGTGCTAGAGTTCCTGGCGTGGGGAATGAGCAGTTCTTC,CSARVPGVGNEQFF
TRBJ2-1,few,TRBV6-1,.,TGTGCCAGCACCCCAAAACCCAGCTCCTACAATGAGCAGTTCTTC,CASTPKPSSYNEQFF
TRBJ2-2,few,TRBV5-1,.,TGCGCCAGCAGCTTGATTCGGACAGCGAACACCGGGGAGCTGTTTTTT,CASSLIRTANTGELFF
TRBJ2-7,.,TRBV5-1,TRBD2,TGCGCCAGCAGCCCGAGAATTACGGCGGGAGGGCCCTACGAGCAGTACTTC,CASSPRITAGGPYEQYF
TRBJ2-2,few,TRBV27,TRBD2,TGTGCCAGCAGTCCAGGACTAGCGATCGGGGAGCTGTTTTTT,CASSPGLAIGELFF
TRBJ2-3,.,TRBV19,.,TGTGCCAGTAGTACAAGCGGAGCCCAAGATACGCAGTATTTT,CASSTSGAQDTQYF
TRBJ2-5,few,TRBV7-9,.,TGTGCCAGCAGCTCTACGGGACACCAAGAGACCCAGTACTTC,CASSSTGHQETQYF
TRBJ2-3,.,TRBV10-3,TRBD1,TGTGCCATCAGTGCGGGACAGCATCGCACAGATACGCAGTATTTT,CAISAGQHRTDTQYF
TRBJ1-2,.,TRBV29-1,.,TGCAGCGTTGAGGGAGGGTCTAACTATGGCTACACCTTC,CSVEGGSNYGYTF
TRBJ2-4,few,TRBV15,TRBD1,TGTGCCACCCAAACAGGGGGCCAAAACATTCAGTACTTC,CATQTGGQNIQYF
TRBJ1-3,.,TRBV5-1,.,TGCGCCAGCAGCTACTATACGGGCTCTGGAAACACCATATATTTT,CASSYYTGSGNTIYF
TRBJ2-5,.,TRBV7-9,TRBD2,TGTGCCAGCAGCTTAAACGTGGCGGGGGGTCAAGAGACCCAGTACTTC,CASSLNVAGGQETQYF
TRBJ2-3,few,TRBV24-1,.,TGTGCCACCCGGGATGGAACAGATACGCAGTATTTT,CATRDGTDTQYF
TRBJ1-4,.,TRBV15,TRBD1,TGTGCCACCAGCGACCGGACAGGGGCCCCCGAAAAACTGTTTTTT,CATSDRTGAPEKLFF
TRBJ2-7,.,TRBV19,TRBD2,TGTGCCAGTAGTTCAGGGACTAGTCTCCACGAGCAGTACTTC,CASSSGTSLHEQYF
TRBJ2-7,.,TRBV19,TRBD2,TGTGCCAGTAGCGGGACTACTTACGAGCAGTACTTC,CASSGTTYEQYF